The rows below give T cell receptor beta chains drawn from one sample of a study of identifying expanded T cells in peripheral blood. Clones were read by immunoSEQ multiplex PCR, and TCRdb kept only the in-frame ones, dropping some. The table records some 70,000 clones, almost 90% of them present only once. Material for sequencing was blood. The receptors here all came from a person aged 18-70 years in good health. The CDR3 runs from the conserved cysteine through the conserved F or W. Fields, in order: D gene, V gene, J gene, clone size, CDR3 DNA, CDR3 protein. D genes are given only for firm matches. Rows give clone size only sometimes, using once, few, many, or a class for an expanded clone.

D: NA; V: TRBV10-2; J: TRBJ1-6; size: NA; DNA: TGCGCCAGCAGTGCTAACAGGGTTAATTCACCCCTCCACTTT; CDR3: CASSANRVNSPLHF
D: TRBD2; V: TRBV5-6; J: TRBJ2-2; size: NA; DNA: TGTGCCAGCAGCCCTGGACTAGCGGGGGACCCGAACACCGGGGAGCTGTTTTTT; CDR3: CASSPGLAGDPNTGELFF
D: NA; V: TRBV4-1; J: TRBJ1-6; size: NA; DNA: TGCGCCAGCAGCCAAGACGGGAGGGCTTCACCCCTCCACTTT; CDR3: CASSQDGRASPLHF
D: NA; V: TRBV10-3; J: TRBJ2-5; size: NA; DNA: TGTGCCATCAGTGAACCGAGGGGGGCCGGGGAGACCCAGTACTTC; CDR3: CAISEPRGAGETQYF
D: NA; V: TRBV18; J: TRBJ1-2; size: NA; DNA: TGTGCCAGCTCCGGCGGCACAGAGGGACGGGCCTATGGCTACACCTTC; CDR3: CASSGGTEGRAYGYTF
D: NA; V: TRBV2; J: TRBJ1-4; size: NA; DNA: TGTGCCAGCAGTTTGTACGGATCAGCAACTAATGAAAAACTGTTTTTT; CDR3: CASSLYGSATNEKLFF
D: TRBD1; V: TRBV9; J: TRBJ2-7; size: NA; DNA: TGTGCCAGCAGCCGTGGGACAGGAATGGTCTACGAGCAGTACTTC; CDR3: CASSRGTGMVYEQYF
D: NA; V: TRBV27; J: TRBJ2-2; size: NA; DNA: TGTGCCAGCAGTTTATCCGCGAACACCGGGGAGCTGTTTTTT; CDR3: CASSLSANTGELFF
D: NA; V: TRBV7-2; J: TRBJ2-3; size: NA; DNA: TGTGCCAGCAGCTTAATGACACCTCCCTCAGATACGCAGTATTTT; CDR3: CASSLMTPPSDTQYF
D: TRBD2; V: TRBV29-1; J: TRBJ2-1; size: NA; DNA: TGCAGCGTTGGGACTAGCGGCAATGAGCAGTTCTTC; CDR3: CSVGTSGNEQFF
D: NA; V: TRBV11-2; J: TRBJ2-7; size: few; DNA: TGTGCCAGCAGCTTCCGACTGCAGTCGTTAAATCTCTACGAGCAGTACTTC; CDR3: CASSFRLQSLNLYEQYF
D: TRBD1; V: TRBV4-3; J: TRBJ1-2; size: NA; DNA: TGCGCCAGCAGCCAAGTGGGAGGGGGACAGGGCATATATGGCTACACCTTC; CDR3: CASSQVGGGQGIYGYTF
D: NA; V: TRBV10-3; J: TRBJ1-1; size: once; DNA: TGTGCCATCAGTGAAACACAGGAGAACACTGAAGCTTTCTTT; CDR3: CAISETQENTEAFF
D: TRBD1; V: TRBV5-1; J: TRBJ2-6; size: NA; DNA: TGCGCCAGCAGCTTGGGGGACAGGGGGCCTGGGGCCAACGTCCTGACTTTC; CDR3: CASSLGDRGPGANVLTF
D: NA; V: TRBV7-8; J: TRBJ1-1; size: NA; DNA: TGTGCCAGCGGAGGATTACGGAACACTGAAGCTTTCTTT; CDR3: CASGGLRNTEAFF
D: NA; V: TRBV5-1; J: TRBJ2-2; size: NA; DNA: TGCGCCAGCAGCTTTACCGTGACAGCCACTACCGGGGAGCTGTTTTTT; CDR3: CASSFTVTATTGELFF
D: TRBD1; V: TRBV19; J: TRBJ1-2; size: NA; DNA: TGTGCCAGTAGCGAACGACAGGGAGTTGGCTACACCTTC; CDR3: CASSERQGVGYTF
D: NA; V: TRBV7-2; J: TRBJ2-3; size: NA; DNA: TGTGCCAGCAGCTTATTGGGAGGTCCGAGTGGGGATACGCAGTATTTT; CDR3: CASSLLGGPSGDTQYF
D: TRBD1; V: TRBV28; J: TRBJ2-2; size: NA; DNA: TGTGCCAGCAGTTTATGGGACAGGGACACCGGGGAGCTGTTTTTT; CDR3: CASSLWDRDTGELFF
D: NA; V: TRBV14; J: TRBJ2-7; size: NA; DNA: TGTGCCAGCAGCCAAGATCTTTGGGGCAGGGTCTACGAGCAGTACTTC; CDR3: CASSQDLWGRVYEQYF
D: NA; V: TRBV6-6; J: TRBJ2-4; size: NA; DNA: TGTGCCAGCAGTTATGGTCAGGGGAACATTCAGTACTTC; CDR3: CASSYGQGNIQYF
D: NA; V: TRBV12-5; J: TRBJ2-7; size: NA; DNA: TGTGCTAGTGGTTTGGTACTCCGGGGACCGTCCTACGAGCAGTACTTC; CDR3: CASGLVLRGPSYEQYF
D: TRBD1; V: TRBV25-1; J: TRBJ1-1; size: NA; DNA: TGTGCCACGCGGCGACAGGGGAACACTGAAGCTTTCTTT; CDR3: CATRRQGNTEAFF
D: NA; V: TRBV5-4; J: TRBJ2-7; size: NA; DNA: TGTGCCAGCAGCCTGATACAGGGATACGAGCAGTACTTC; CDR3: CASSLIQGYEQYF
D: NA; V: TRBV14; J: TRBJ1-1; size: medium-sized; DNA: TGTGCCAGCAGCCAAGACTGGGATGGATTAGCTTTCTTT; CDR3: CASSQDWDGLAFF
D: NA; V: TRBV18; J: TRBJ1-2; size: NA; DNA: TGTGCCAGCTCACTCGACCAGGGAAGTGGCTACACCTTC; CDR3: CASSLDQGSGYTF
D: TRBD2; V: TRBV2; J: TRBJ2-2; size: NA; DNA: TGTGCCAGCAGTGTATTTAGCGGGGGATCGAACACCGGGGAGCTGTTTTTT; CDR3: CASSVFSGGSNTGELFF
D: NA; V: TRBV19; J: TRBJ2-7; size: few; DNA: TGTGCCAGTAGTAGCCAGGAGACCTCCTACGAGCAGTACTTC; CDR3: CASSSQETSYEQYF
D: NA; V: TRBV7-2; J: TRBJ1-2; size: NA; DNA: TGTGCCAGCAGCTTACAACCGACTCACACGTATGGCTACACCTTC; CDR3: CASSLQPTHTYGYTF
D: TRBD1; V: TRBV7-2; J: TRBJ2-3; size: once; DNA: TGTGCCAGCAGCAAGGGGGCGCGGGCAGATACGCAGTATTTT; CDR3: CASSKGARADTQYF